The rows below give T cell receptor beta chains drawn from one sample of a study of blood T cell repertoires in COVID-19. Assay: immunoSEQ multiplex PCR; the TCRdb copy retains only in-frame clones and omits some. This sample carries under 500,000 clones, 70% to 90% of them seen once, and the ten largest clones take under 2.5%. Material: PBMCs or T cells enriched from blood (not recorded which). Every receptor here comes from a woman under 30 with acute COVID-19. CDR3s include the opening cysteine and the closing phenylalanine or tryptophan. A D gene is named only where the DNA matches it firmly. Size values are once, few and many counts, or a class for expanded clones, and some rows have none.

V gene,D gene,clone size,J gene,CDR3 DNA,CDR3 protein
TRBV6-7,-,-,TRBJ1-5,TGTGCCAGCAGCCACTCACCCTTTTACAATCAGCCCCAGCATTTT,CASSHSPFYNQPQHF
TRBV4-3,TRBD1,-,TRBJ1-6,TGCGCCAGCAGCCAAACCGGGACAGCAAATTCACCCCTCCACTTT,CASSQTGTANSPLHF
TRBV10-2,TRBD1,-,TRBJ1-2,TGCGCCAGCAGTGAGTCATGGACAGGCCCACATGGCTACACCTTC,CASSESWTGPHGYTF
TRBV28,TRBD2,-,TRBJ2-1,TGTGCCAGCAGTTTCTACGGGACTAGCTCCTACAATGAGCAGTTCTTC,CASSFYGTSSYNEQFF
TRBV9,TRBD1,-,TRBJ1-5,TGTGCCAGCAGCTGGGGGCAGGGGGCAGGGCAGCCCCAGCATTTT,CASSWGQGAGQPQHF
TRBV2,-,-,TRBJ2-7,TGTGCCAGCAGTGAAGCAGTCGGACAGAATTCCTACGAGCAGTACTTC,CASSEAVGQNSYEQYF
TRBV7-9,-,-,TRBJ2-1,TGTGCCAGCAGCTCCGGGGGCCTAGCGGCCTACAATGAGCAGTTCTTC,CASSSGGLAAYNEQFF
TRBV14,TRBD2,-,TRBJ2-7,TGTGCCAGCAGCAAACGTACTAGCGGCGTCCCCTACGAGCAGTACTTC,CASSKRTSGVPYEQYF
TRBV9,TRBD2,-,TRBJ2-1,TGTGCCAGCAGCGTAGGATTAGCGGGGGGTGGGCAGTTCTTC,CASSVGLAGGGQFF
TRBV9,TRBD1,-,TRBJ1-5,TGTGCCAGCAGCACAGGGGGCAGGGATCAGCCCCAGCATTTT,CASSTGGRDQPQHF
TRBV10-3,TRBD2,-,TRBJ2-7,TGTGCCATCAGCTCTAGTAGCGGGGCCGCCTACGAGCAGTACTTC,CAISSSSGAAYEQYF
TRBV5-1,-,-,TRBJ2-3,TGCGCCAGCAGCTCCGACTACCCTCCGGATACGCAGTATTTT,CASSSDYPPDTQYF
TRBV29-1,TRBD2,-,TRBJ2-5,TGCAGCCTCTCTAGCGGGGGGGCCCAAGAGACCCAGTACTTC,CSLSSGGAQETQYF
TRBV14,-,-,TRBJ2-2,TGTGCCAGCAGCCAAGATACCCGGGTCCGGGAGCTGTTTTTT,CASSQDTRVRELFF
TRBV6-4,TRBD1,-,TRBJ2-1,TGTGCCAGCAGTGATCGTGGGACAGGGGAAGGCTACAATGAGCAGTTCTTC,CASSDRGTGEGYNEQFF
TRBV13,-,-,TRBJ1-3,TGTGCCAGCAGCTCCTCCGCGACAGCCTCTGGAAACACCATATATTTT,CASSSSATASGNTIYF
TRBV29-1,-,-,TRBJ2-7,TGCAGCGTTGAGGAGGGGATTTCCTACGAGCAGTACTTC,CSVEEGISYEQYF
TRBV29-1,TRBD1,-,TRBJ2-7,TGCAGCGTTGAAGGGACAGGGGGAGACGAGCAGTACTTC,CSVEGTGGDEQYF
TRBV3-1/TRBV3-2,-,-,TRBJ1-1,TGTGCCAGCAGCCAAGGGCTGAGAGGCACTGAAGCTTTCTTT,CASSQGLRGTEAFF
TRBV9,-,once,TRBJ2-2,TGTGCCAGCAGCGGAAGCAACACCGGGGAGCTGTTTTTT,CASSGSNTGELFF
TRBV7-2,-,-,TRBJ1-4,TGTGCCAGCAGCCCAGGCTTAAAAAGGGGAAAACTGTTTTTT,CASSPGLKRGKLFF
TRBV28,-,-,TRBJ1-1,TGTGCCAGCAGCTCAAACTCTGAAGCTTTCTTT,CASSSNSEAFF
TRBV29-1,-,-,TRBJ1-1,TGCAGCGTACAGCGGTCCATGAACACTGAAGCTTTCTTT,CSVQRSMNTEAFF
TRBV29-1,-,once,TRBJ2-7,TGCAGCGTTGACAGGGGACATTCAGGGGAGCAGTACTTC,CSVDRGHSGEQYF
TRBV29-1,-,-,TRBJ2-5,TGCAGCGTTGAAGTACTAGAGAAGACCCAGTACTTC,CSVEVLEKTQYF
TRBV12-3/TRBV12-4,-,-,TRBJ2-7,TGTGCCAGCAGTTTTGGGCAGCAAGTGTACTTC,CASSFGQQVYF
TRBV4-2,TRBD1,-,TRBJ1-4,TGTGCCAGCAGCCAGGACAGGGTAAATGAAAAACTGTTTTTT,CASSQDRVNEKLFF
TRBV6-2/TRBV6-3,-,few,TRBJ1-2,TGTGCCAGCAGTCCGCAACAGGGAAATGGCTACACCTTC,CASSPQQGNGYTF
TRBV30,TRBD1,-,TRBJ1-5,TGTGCCTGGAGCCCGACAGGGAATCAGCCCCAGCATTTT,CAWSPTGNQPQHF
TRBV25-1,TRBD1,-,TRBJ1-3,TGTGCCAGCAGTGAACGCCACCGGCGGGACAGGGCGGACACCATATATTTT,CASSERHRRDRADTIYF
TRBV2,-,-,TRBJ1-3,TGTGCCAGCAGCGAGATTGGAAACACCATATATTTT,CASSEIGNTIYF
TRBV3-1/TRBV3-2,-,-,TRBJ1-6,TGTGCCAGCAGCCAAGAAATTCAGGCGTCACCCCTCCACTTT,CASSQEIQASPLHF
TRBV29-1,-,-,TRBJ1-2,TGCAGCGCCCTAGAGGGCAGGGGACACTATGGCTACACCTTC,CSALEGRGHYGYTF
TRBV2,TRBD1,-,TRBJ2-4,TGTGCCAGCACCCCAAGGACAGGGTCGTACTTC,CASTPRTGSYF
TRBV9,TRBD2,-,TRBJ2-7,TGTGCCAGCAGCCCCCTAGCGGGAGGTTATCGCGAGCAGTACTTC,CASSPLAGGYREQYF
TRBV27,-,-,TRBJ2-7,TGTGCCAGCGCCAAACCGGGAGCACCCTGGGAGGAGCAGTACTTC,CASAKPGAPWEEQYF
TRBV7-6,-,-,TRBJ1-2,TGTGCCAGCAGCTCGACAATCCAGGGTCATGGCTACACCTTC,CASSSTIQGHGYTF
TRBV27,-,-,TRBJ1-4,TGTGCCAGCAGTTTACGAGGGGAAAAACTGTTTTTT,CASSLRGEKLFF
TRBV6-5,-,-,TRBJ1-4,TGTGCCAGCAGTCATAATGAAAAACTGTTTTTT,CASSHNEKLFF
TRBV28,-,few,TRBJ1-2,TGTGCCAGCAGTTTGGCAGGGCCTGCTGGTGGCTACACCTTC,CASSLAGPAGGYTF
TRBV7-8,-,-,TRBJ2-3,TGTGCCAGCAGCTTAGGGCCATCAATCACAGATACGCAGTATTTT,CASSLGPSITDTQYF
TRBV7-6,TRBD2,-,TRBJ2-3,TGTGCCAGCAGCTTAGCATCCCTGTCTAGCGGGGGGGCAGATACGCAGTATTTT,CASSLASLSSGGADTQYF
TRBV28,-,-,TRBJ2-7,TGTGCCAGCAGTTTTCTTGCGACCTACGAGCAGTACTTC,CASSFLATYEQYF
TRBV14,TRBD2,-,TRBJ2-1,TGTGCCAGCAGCCAAGACCGACAGACTAGCGGGAGACGCTCCTACAATGAGCAGTTCTTC,CASSQDRQTSGRRSYNEQFF
TRBV9,TRBD2,-,TRBJ2-1,TGTGCCAGCAGCGTATCCAGCGGGGGGCCAAGCTCCTACAATGAGCAGTTCTTC,CASSVSSGGPSSYNEQFF
TRBV6-6,-,-,TRBJ1-4,TGTGCCAGCAGTGTACTCACAGGGACGGCTGAAAAACTGTTTTTT,CASSVLTGTAEKLFF
TRBV3-1/TRBV3-2,-,-,TRBJ2-3,TGTGCCAGCAGCCAAGAGAGACTAGCACAAGGGGGGGATACGCAGTATTTT,CASSQERLAQGGDTQYF
TRBV2,TRBD2,-,TRBJ2-7,TGTGCCAGCAGGGTACTAGCGGGGCGGTACGAGCAGTACTTC,CASRVLAGRYEQYF
TRBV5-6,TRBD2,-,TRBJ2-2,TGTGCCAGCAGCTTGGTGTATATCAGGGAGGGGACCGGGGAGCTGTTTTTT,CASSLVYIREGTGELFF
TRBV13,-,-,TRBJ1-1,TGTGCCAGCAGCTTACGAGGGATGAACACTGAAGCTTTCTTT,CASSLRGMNTEAFF
TRBV19,TRBD1,-,TRBJ1-5,TGTGCCAGTAGTTGGACAGGGGGTCAGCCCCAGCATTTT,CASSWTGGQPQHF
TRBV7-2,TRBD1,-,TRBJ2-2,TGTGCCAGCAGCCGGACAGGTACCACCGGGGAGCTGTTTTTT,CASSRTGTTGELFF
TRBV7-9,TRBD1,-,TRBJ1-3,TGTGCCAGCAGCTCGGGGGGGACAGCCTCTGGAAACACCATATATTTT,CASSSGGTASGNTIYF
TRBV5-1,TRBD1,-,TRBJ2-7,TGCGCCAGCAGCTTCGGGGGACAGGGCTCGTACGAGCAGTACTTC,CASSFGGQGSYEQYF
TRBV28,-,-,TRBJ1-2,TGTGCCAGCAGCCTTTTTGCCCTTGGAGGGGAGAGCTACACCTTC,CASSLFALGGESYTF
TRBV10-2,-,-,TRBJ2-1,TGCGCCAGCAGTGAGTCGGGGACTGGGCAGTTCTTC,CASSESGTGQFF
TRBV7-9,TRBD1,-,TRBJ2-7,TGTGCCAGCAGCCCCACGGACAGGGTGCCCGAATACGCCTACGAGCAGTACTTC,CASSPTDRVPEYAYEQYF
TRBV30,TRBD1,-,TRBJ1-6,TGTGCCTGGAAGGGACAGGGAGTTTCACCCCTCCACTTT,CAWKGQGVSPLHF
TRBV19,-,-,TRBJ1-5,TGTGCCAGTCACACGAATCGCAATCAGCCCCAGCATTTT,CASHTNRNQPQHF
TRBV10-3,-,-,TRBJ1-1,TGTGCCATCAGGCCGGGATCGAACACTGAAGCTTTCTTT,CAIRPGSNTEAFF